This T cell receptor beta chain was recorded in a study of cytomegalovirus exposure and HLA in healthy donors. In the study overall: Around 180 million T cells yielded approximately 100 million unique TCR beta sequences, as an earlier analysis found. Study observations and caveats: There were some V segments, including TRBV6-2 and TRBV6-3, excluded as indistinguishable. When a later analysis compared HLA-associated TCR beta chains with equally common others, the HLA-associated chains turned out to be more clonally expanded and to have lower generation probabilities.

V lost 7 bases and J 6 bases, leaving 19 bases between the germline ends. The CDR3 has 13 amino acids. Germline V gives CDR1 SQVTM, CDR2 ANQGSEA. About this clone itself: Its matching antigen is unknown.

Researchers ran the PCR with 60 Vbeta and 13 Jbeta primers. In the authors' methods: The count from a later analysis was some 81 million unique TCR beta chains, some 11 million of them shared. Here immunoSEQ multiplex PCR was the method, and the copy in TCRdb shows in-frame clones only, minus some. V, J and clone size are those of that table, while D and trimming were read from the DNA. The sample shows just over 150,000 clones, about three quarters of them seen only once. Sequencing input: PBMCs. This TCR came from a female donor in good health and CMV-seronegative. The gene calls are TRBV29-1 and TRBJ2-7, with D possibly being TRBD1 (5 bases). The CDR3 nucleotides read TGCAGCGCCTCAGGGTATTGGGTCGCCGAGCAGTACTTC. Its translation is CSASGYWVAEQYF.